The 3 T cell receptor beta chains listed next were all sequenced from one sample in a study of shared clonotypes between healthy human individuals (dated by TCRdb to the early 2020s). Library prep was done by the immunoSEQ multiplex PCR assay. As stored in TCRdb, this immuneACCESS dataset retains in-frame rearrangements with V and J assigned. A fraction of the clones does not appear; measured against another copy, unresolved V genes explain less than half of the discrepancy, and the remainder lacks a known reason. The sample data list some 2 million clones, and about 94% of these were observed just once. The top ten clonotypes cover around 1.2% of the sample. CD8 naive samples were obtained by positive selection for CCR7 among CD45RO-negative cells, yielding a CD45RA+CCR7+ population from which TemRA cells were excluded. Sequenced input: naive CD8+ T cells sorted from blood. What the cell subset or site label conveys for this sample: CD45RA+CCR7+. Source of these receptors: a man aged 18-30 years in good health.

V usage is TRBV5-4 and J usage is TRBJ2-7; D unresolved. V lost 4 bases to trimming and J lost 0 bases, with 23 bases between them. This CDR3 contains 18 residues. Germline-derived CDR1 and CDR2 are SGHNT and YYREEE (reference sequence). In DNA form, the CDR3 reads TGTGCCAGCAGCCGTATCCCTGGTTCGGTACCAAACTCCTACGAGCAGTACTTC. It yields the protein CASSRIPGSVPNSYEQYF.

DNA for the CDR3: TGTGCCAGCAGTCCACCGGGAGAGCCTCCGGAAAAACTGTTTTTT. It is translated as CASSPPGEPPEKLFF. The chain links TRBV6-5 to TRBJ1-4, with unresolved D. The CDR3 runs 15 residues. Germline loops: CDR1 MNHEY, CDR2 SVGAGI. The ends were cut back, 5 bases at V and 8 bases at J, with 18 bases in the middle.

This clone has only one observation. The V and J genes are TRBV7-3 and TRBJ2-1; 10 bases fit TRBD2. Germline V gene sequence: CDR1 SGHTA, CDR2 FQGTGA. The CDR3 is 15 residues long. The trim removed 4 bases at V and 4 bases at J, leaving 4 bases unmatched. CDR3 amino acids: CASSSTSGAYNEQFF. The CDR3 region has the DNA TGTGCCAGCAGCTCCACTAGCGGGGCATACAATGAGCAGTTCTTC. The full variable domain, rest sourced from reference TRBV7-3 and TRBJ2-1, is GAGVSQTPSNKVTEKGKYVELRCDPISGHTALYWYRQSLGQGPEFLIYFQGTGAADDSGLPNDRFFAVRPEGSVSTLKIQRTERGDSAVYLCASSSTSGAYNEQFFGPGTRLTVL.